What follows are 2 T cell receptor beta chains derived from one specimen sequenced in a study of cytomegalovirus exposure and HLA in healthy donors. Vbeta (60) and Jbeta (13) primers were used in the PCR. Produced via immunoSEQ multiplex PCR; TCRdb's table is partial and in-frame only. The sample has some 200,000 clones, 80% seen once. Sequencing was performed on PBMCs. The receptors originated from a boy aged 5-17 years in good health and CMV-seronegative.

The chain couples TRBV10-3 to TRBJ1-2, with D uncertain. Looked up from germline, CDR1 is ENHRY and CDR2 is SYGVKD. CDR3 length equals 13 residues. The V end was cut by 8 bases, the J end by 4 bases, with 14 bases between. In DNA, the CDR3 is TGTGCCATCCCTAGCTCGGTTGGCTATGGCTACACCTTC. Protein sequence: CAIPSSVGYGYTF.

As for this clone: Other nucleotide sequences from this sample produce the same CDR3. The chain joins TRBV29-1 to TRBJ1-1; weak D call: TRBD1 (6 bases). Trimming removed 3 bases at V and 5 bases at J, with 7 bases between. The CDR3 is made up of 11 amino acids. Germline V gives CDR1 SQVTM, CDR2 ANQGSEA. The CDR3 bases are TGCAGCGTTGACAGGGGAACTGAAGCTTTCTTT. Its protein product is CSVDRGTEAFF.